This TCR beta chain was recorded in a study of vaccination effects on CD4 cells after COVID-19. Across the whole study: Two-dose BNT162b2 or mRNA-1273 vaccination was given to participants. Study outcomes and limitations: Convalescent patients in the study were few, and early post-infection timepoints were absent.

V was cut by 2 bases and J by 7 bases, with 8 bases left in between. This CDR3 contains 13 residues. The germline CDR1 and CDR2 sequences are MGHRA and YSYEKL. Viral peptide pool expansion of antigen-specific CD4+ T cells preceded sequencing in the ViraFEST assay. The culture ran for nine to eleven days, and then CD4+ T cells were isolated. Prior SARS-CoV-2 infection was absent in the vaccine recipients, as shown by negative nucleocapsid antibodies. A few million PBMC were placed in each well, which was supplemented with 10 IU/ml IL-2 and approximately 10 ug/ml peptides. Fresh IL-2-containing medium replaced half the medium on days 3 and 7. Concerning this clone itself: The antigen is unknown.

The method was immunoSEQ multiplex PCR; TCRdb's version includes in-frame clones alone and lacks a portion of them. Of around 35,000 clones listed, around 66% are singletons. The specimen was CD4+ T cells from PBMCs cultured with HCoV-OC43 spike peptides, collected before COVID-19 vaccination. Subset of the sample: HCoV-OC43 spike overlapping peptide pool stimulation. The V gene is TRBV4-1, the J gene TRBJ2-2; a possible D gene is TRBD1 (6 bases). The clonotype originates from a human donor who received a COVID-19 vaccine. CDR3 sequence: CASSQTGIGELFF. As DNA, the CDR3 is TGCGCCAGCAGCCAAACAGGGATCGGGGAGCTGTTTTTT.